This section outlines one TCR beta chain sequence together with its context. Its antigen is currently not known. Nothing much larger sits one base from this clone, and base qualities are not available. Reading the germline V gene gives CDR1 SGHNT and CDR2 YENEEA. The trim is 0 bases for V and 4 bases for J, with a gap of 10 bases between the germline ends. The CDR3 goes from the cysteine to the phenylalanine over 15 residues. The sequence is cut down to CDR3 DNA, 45 bases in frame from base 1. The donors were healthy, HIV-negative adults who had no recently reported acute infections or vaccinations. All donors were Caucasian adults living in Nashville, Tennessee, USA. CD4+ T cells were enriched by magnetic negative selection; naive cells were then positively selected on CD45RA, and the negative fraction formed the memory subset. After blood collection by leukapheresis, PBMCs were isolated using Ficoll-Histopaque density gradient centrifugation and then cryopreserved in the vapor phase of liquid nitrogen. Analytical flow cytometry was used to check the purity and quantity of every magnetically sorted T cell population. Genomic DNA was isolated from each sorted fraction and quantified by UV absorbance on a Nanodrop 2000c.

These data belong to a study of shared clonotypes between healthy human individuals (dated by TCRdb to the early 2020s). Regarding the complete study: A couple of women and three men aged 18 to 49 years were included in the cohort. To estimate repertoire size and how much clonotype sharing occurs between individuals, the study deeply sequenced the blood TCR repertoires of five healthy adults. To increase sequencing depth and limit assay-specific biases, TCR repertoire library preparation and sequencing were carried out by different laboratories using diverse techniques. Each donor's leukapheresis produced roughly between roughly 0.94 and 9.5 billion PBMCs. Per donor, three plates each were used for CD4 naive and CD4 memory, two for CD8 naive, and one for CD8 memory. General study outcomes and caveats: Based on pairwise subsampling, the degree of clonotype sharing among donors was expected to be affected by sequencing depth. The genetic and exposure-history diversity represented was limited by the small number of donors. Sampling was restricted to blood, and TCR repertoires in tissue are likely to differ from TCR repertoires in blood. Estimated clonotype richness was generally larger for naive than for memory subsets. Rarefaction of sorted-subset datasets indicated incomplete sequencing despite the large sequencing depth. Compared with non-shared clonotypes, clonotypes shared by all four sorted-subset donors had higher generation probabilities. About 4.5% of naive CD4, 3.5% of naive CD8, 2.3% of memory CD4, and around 0.42% of memory CD8 clonotypes were shared across a few donors.

Using the deep immunoSEQ assay, TCR CDR3 regions were amplified from genomic DNA by multiplex PCR. For each cell subset, the extracted genomic DNA was distributed evenly across all wells of several immunoSEQ 96-well plates, and each plate served as one replicate. Each replicate PCR for sorted subsets received approximately 200 ng genomic DNA, equal to tens of thousands of T cell genomes. Purified libraries were quantified with a Qubit 3.0 fluorometer, sized on a Bioanalyzer 2100, and re-quantified with the KAPA Library Quantification kit. A separate single-read 150-cycle Illumina NextSeq 550 flow cell was used to sequence each immunoSEQ 96-well plate. As for the authors' bioinformatics: Because the immunoSEQ output included only junctional sequences and no quality scores, the filtering could not be the same as the filtering used for full-length reads. Sequences were annotated with PyIR, a Python wrapper for IgBLAST v1.9, and V/J genes and CDR3 were assigned using IMGT germline references. Reads with weak V/J assignments (E-value above 1e-6), missing CDR3, stop codons, out-of-frame junctions, or ambiguous translated residues were removed. V3J clonotypes were defined by identical inferred V gene, J gene, and CDR3 amino acid sequence. Percentage overlap between repertoires was computed as shared unique clonotypes divided by the size of the smaller repertoire. Richness of each repertoire was evaluated using RTK rarefaction, the Chao1 estimator, and Recon v2.1 estimates of unobserved clonotypes. OLGA was used to compute generation probabilities for all TCRbeta clonotypes that the gDNA method yielded from a handful of donors. This immuneACCESS table, as held by TCRdb, lists in-frame sequences with V and J called but not all clones. Of the missing ones, under half trace to an unresolved V gene in checked studies; the others have no known cause. Clone size and V and J calls were adopted from that table, with D and trimming inferred from the DNA. The sample yields approximately 1.1 million clones; more than 75% were counted once. Together, the top ten hold 0.4% to 0.55% of the sample.

The sequenced sample consisted of memory CD4+ T cells from PBMCs. In light of the paper, this sample's cell subset or site label describes: CD45RA-negative fraction. The chain is encoded by TRBV11-3 joined to TRBJ2-1, with a weak D call of TRBD1 (6 bases match). This receptor was obtained from a man aged 18 to 30 in good health. Some clones in this sample may be carry-over from other donors' samples. The bases are TGTGCCAGCAGCTTAGACGGGACACCTTACAATGAGCAGTTCTTC. Its protein reads: CASSLDGTPYNEQFF.